This TCR beta chain was sequenced during a study of cytomegalovirus exposure and HLA in healthy donors. A word on this clone: Antigen unknown.

Overall study findings and caveats: V- and J-gene trimming of TCR beta was linked (in a later analysis) to a missense DCLRE1C variant. A later analysis reportedly found that, within productive TCRs, an Asian-associated ancestry cluster had fewer N-insertions than the mean observed across the approximately 700 donors. Among immune exposure information, only CMV serostatus was available.

The PCR made use of 60 Vbeta and 13 Jbeta primers. TCRdb's table, derived via immunoSEQ multiplex PCR, lists solely in-frame clones and lacks some. The repertoire has around 150,000 clones, over 60% of them found once; the top ten carry about an eighth. Donors were nominally healthy when sampled, though unrecorded immune exposures were likely. Sequenced material: PBMCs. This receptor was obtained from a man aged 45-65 years in good health and CMV-seropositive.

CDR3 in DNA: TGTGCCAGCAGTCCTCCGGGACAGGGGTACAATGAGCAGTTCTTC. It yields the protein CASSPPGQGYNEQFF. The chain carries TRBV28 and TRBJ2-1; 10 bases are shared with TRBD1. The CDR3 totals 15 residues. V was clipped by 5 bases and J by 4 bases; unmatched bases: 5. Germline V gives CDR1 MDHEN, CDR2 SYDVKM.